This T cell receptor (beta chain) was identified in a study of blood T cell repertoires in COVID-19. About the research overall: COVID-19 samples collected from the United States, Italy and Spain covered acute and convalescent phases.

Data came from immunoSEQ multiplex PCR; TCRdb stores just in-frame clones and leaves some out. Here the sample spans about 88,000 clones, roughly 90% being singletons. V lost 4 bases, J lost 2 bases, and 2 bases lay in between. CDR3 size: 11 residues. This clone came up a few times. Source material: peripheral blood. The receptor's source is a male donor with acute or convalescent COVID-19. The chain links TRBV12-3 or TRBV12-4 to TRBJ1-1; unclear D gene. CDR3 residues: CASSSNTEAFF. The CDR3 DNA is TGTGCCAGCAGTTCAAACACTGAAGCTTTCTTT.